This record concerns one TCR beta chain sequence. The sample comes from a study of PD-1 blockade in classical Hodgkin lymphoma. For the study at large: With a 2-week interval, patients received intravenous nivolumab at 3 mg/kg.

TCRdb's copy holds only in-frame clones and misses some; the assay was immunoSEQ multiplex PCR. The sample holds approximately 89,000 clones; under 85% are singletons and the top ten take about a sixth. V was shortened by 2 bases and J by 0 bases, with 10 bases between the two germline ends. This CDR3 has 15 residues. The germline V gene has CDR1 SGHVS and CDR2 FQNEAQ. As for time point: cycle 4 day 1 (C4D1), after around six weeks of nivolumab. Each and every patient relapsed after autologous stem cell transplantation, and patients got differing brentuximab vedotin exposure. V gene TRBV7-8 combines with J gene TRBJ1-2; no definite D call. This sample comprised peripheral blood mononuclear cells (PBMCs), obtained before the fourth cycle of nivolumab. The TCR was taken from a human donor with classical Hodgkin lymphoma. The CDR3 region is CASSLRRGANYGYTF. In nucleotides, the CDR3 is TGTGCCAGCAGCTTACGACGGGGAGCTAACTATGGCTACACCTTC. Supplemented by reference TRBV7-8 and TRBJ1-2, the full variable domain reads GAGVSQSPRYKVAKRGQDVALRCDPISGHVSLFWYQQALGQGPEFLTYFQNEAQLDKSGLPSDRFFAERPEGSVSTLKIQRTQQEDSAVYLCASSLRRGANYGYTFGSGTRLTVV.